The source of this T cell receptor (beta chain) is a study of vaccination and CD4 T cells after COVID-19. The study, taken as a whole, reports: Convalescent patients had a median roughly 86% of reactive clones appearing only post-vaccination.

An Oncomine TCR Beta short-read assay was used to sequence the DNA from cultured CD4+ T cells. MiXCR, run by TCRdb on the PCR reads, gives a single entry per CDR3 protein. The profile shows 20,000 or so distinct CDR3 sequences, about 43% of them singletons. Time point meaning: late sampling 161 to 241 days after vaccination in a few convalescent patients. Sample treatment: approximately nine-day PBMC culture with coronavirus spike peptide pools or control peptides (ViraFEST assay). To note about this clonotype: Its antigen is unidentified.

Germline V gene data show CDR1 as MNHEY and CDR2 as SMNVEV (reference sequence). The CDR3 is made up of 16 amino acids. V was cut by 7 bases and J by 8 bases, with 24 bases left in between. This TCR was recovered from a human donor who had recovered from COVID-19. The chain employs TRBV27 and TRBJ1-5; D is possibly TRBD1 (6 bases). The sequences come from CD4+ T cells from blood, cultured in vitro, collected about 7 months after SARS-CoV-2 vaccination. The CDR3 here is CASNWRAPTGDEPQHF. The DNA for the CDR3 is TGTGCCAGCAATTGGCGGGCCCCGACAGGTGATGAGCCCCAGCATTTT.